These 5 T cell receptor beta chains share one sample of origin, sequenced in a study of radiation and T cells in renal cell carcinoma (dated by TCRdb to 2020 to 2022). To prepare the library, the immunoSEQ multiplex PCR assay was applied. TCRdb retrieved this table from immuneACCESS and kept in-frame rearrangements only. Not all clones are present; in checked studies, unresolved V genes account for under half, and no reason is known for the remainder. In all, the sample holds approximately 150,000 clones, and over 65% of those were seen once. The ten top clones hold roughly 23% of the sample. What this sample's time point label stands for: baseline pretreatment blood. The sample's treatment or condition label is to be understood as: 15 Gy SBRT to primary tumor, nephrectomy 4 weeks later. The sequencing used blood, collected from a patient whose treatment included radiotherapy and nephrectomy. The receptors here all came from a woman between 50 and 59 years old with renal cell carcinoma.

This rearrangement joins TRBV7-9 to TRBJ2-2, with D perhaps being TRBD1 or TRBD2 (6 bases each). V lost 1 base and J lost 4, with 13 bases in between. This CDR3 region has 16 residues. Germline lookup yields CDR1 SEHNR and CDR2 FQNEAQ (reference sequence). CDR3 in DNA: TGTGCCAGCAGCTTAGTTTCGGGGGCCGGCACCGGGGAGCTGTTTTTT. Residues: CASSLVSGAGTGELFF.

The chain recombines TRBV14 with TRBJ2-5, with TRBD2 matching 11 bases. From germline, CDR1 is SGHDN and CDR2 FVKESK. This CDR3 has 15 amino acids. The V and J ends lost 3 bases and 5 bases, in that order; junction bases with no gene match: 5. The CDR3 nucleotides read TGTGCCAGCAGCCAGTTCCTAGCGGGAGGCGAGACCCAGTACTTC. This sequence encodes CASSQFLAGGETQYF.

This chain uses TRBV27 with TRBJ2-7, with a possible D match to TRBD2 (5 bases). This CDR3 has 14 amino acids. Germline loops: CDR1 MNHEY, CDR2 SMNVEV (reference sequence). V was cut by 7 bases and J by 0 bases, with 13 bases left in between. The CDR3 sequence: CASTRTAGSYEQYF. Written as DNA, the CDR3 is TGTGCCAGCACCAGGACGGCGGGCTCCTACGAGCAGTACTTC.

The chain has TRBV27 and TRBJ1-3; D is possibly TRBD1 (5 bases). CDR1 is MNHEY and CDR2 is SMNVEV in the germline V gene (reference sequence). This CDR3 is 15 amino acids long. Trimming removed 5 bases from V and 2 bases from J, with 13 bases in between. In nucleotides, the CDR3 is TGTGCCAGCAGTCCAGGGTGGGTTGCTGGAAACACCATATATTTT. Translation gives CASSPGWVAGNTIYF.

The J gene is TRBJ1-1, the V gene TRBV7-2; no definite D call. CDR3 length equals 15 residues. Trimming took off 4 bases at V and 4 bases at J, with 16 bases between the two ends. Germline CDR1 and CDR2: SGHTA and FQGNSA. In nucleotides, the CDR3 is TGTGCCAGCAGCTCAATAGGTGGGTTGGTCACTGAAGCTTTCTTT. This gives the protein CASSSIGGLVTEAFF. The variable domain in full, with the rest retrieved from reference TRBV7-2 and TRBJ1-1, is GAGVSQSPSNKVTEKGKDVELRCDPISGHTALYWYRQSLGQGLEFLIYFQGNSAPDKSGLPSDRFSAERTGGSVSTLTIQRTQQEDSAVYLCASSSIGGLVTEAFFGQGTRLTVV.